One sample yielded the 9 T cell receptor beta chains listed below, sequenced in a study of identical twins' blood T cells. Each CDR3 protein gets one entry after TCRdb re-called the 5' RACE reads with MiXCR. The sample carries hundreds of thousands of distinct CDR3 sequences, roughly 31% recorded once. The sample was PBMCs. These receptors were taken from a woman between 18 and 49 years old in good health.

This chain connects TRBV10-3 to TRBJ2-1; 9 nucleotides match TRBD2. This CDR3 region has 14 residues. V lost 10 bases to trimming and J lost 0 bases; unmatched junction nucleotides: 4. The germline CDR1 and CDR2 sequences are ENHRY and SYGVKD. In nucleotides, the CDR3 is TGTGCCACCCTAGCGGGGAGCTCCTACAATGAGCAGTTCTTC. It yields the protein CATLAGSSYNEQFF.

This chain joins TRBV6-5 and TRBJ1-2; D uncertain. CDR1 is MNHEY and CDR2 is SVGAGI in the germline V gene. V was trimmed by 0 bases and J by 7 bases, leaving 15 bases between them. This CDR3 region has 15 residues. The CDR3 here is CASSYSGAPRGGYTF. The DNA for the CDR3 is TGTGCCAGCAGTTACTCGGGAGCGCCTCGGGGTGGCTACACCTTC.

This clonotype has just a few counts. The CDR3 is CASSDSGTVNYGYTF. The CDR3 region has the DNA TGTGCCAGCAGCGACTCAGGGACAGTTAACTATGGCTACACCTTC. The rearrangement links TRBV7-9 to TRBJ1-2; 7 nucleotides line up with TRBD1. The V gene's germline CDR1 is SEHNR and CDR2 FQNEAQ (reference sequence). This CDR3 region has 15 residues. Germline trimming cut 5 bases from V and 1 base from J; bases unmatched to any gene: 7. The full variable domain, with the rest looked up from reference TRBV7-9 and TRBJ1-2, is DTGVSQNPRHKITKRGQNVTFRCDPISEHNRLYWYRQTLGQGPEFLTYFQNEAQLEKSRLLSDRFSAERPKGSFSTLEIQRTEQGDSAMYLCASSDSGTVNYGYTFGSGTRLTVV.

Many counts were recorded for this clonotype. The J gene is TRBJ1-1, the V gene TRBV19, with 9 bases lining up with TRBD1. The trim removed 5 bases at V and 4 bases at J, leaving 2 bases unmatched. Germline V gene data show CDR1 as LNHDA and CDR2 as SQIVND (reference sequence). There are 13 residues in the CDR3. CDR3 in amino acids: CASSSQGATEAFF. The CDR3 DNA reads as TGTGCCAGTAGTTCACAGGGGGCCACTGAAGCTTTCTTT.

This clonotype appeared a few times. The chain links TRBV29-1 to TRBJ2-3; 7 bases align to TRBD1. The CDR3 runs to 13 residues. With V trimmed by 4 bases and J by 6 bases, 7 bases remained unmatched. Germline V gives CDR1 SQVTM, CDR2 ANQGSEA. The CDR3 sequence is CSVVGGRVDTQYF. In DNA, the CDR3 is TGCAGCGTTGTAGGGGGCAGGGTCGATACGCAGTATTTT.

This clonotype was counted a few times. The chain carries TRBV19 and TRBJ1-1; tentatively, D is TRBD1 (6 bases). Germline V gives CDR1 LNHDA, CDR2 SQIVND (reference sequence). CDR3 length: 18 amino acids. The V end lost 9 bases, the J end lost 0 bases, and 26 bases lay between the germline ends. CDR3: CASTSLSQRGAMNTEAFF. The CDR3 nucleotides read TGTGCCAGCACCTCCTTATCTCAACGGGGGGCCATGAACACTGAAGCTTTCTTT.

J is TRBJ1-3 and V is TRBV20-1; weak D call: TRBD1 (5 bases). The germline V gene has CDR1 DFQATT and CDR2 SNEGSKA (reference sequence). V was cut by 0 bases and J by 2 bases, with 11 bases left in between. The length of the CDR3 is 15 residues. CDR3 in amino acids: CSARDRVRAGNTIYF. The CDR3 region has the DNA TGCAGTGCTAGAGACAGGGTTCGGGCTGGAAACACCATATATTTT.

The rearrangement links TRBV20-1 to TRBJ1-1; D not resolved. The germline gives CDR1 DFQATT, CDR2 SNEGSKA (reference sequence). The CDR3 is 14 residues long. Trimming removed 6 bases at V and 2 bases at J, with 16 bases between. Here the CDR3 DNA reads TGCAGTGCCCCCCATCTTCGGAGAAACACTGAAGCTTTCTTT. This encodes CSAPHLRRNTEAFF.

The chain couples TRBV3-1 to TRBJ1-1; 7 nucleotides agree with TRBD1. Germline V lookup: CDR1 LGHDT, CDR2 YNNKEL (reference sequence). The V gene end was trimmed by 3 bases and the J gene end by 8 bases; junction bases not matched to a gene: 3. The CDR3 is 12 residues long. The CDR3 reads CASSQADREAFF. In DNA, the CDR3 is TGTGCCAGCAGCCAGGCGGACAGGGAAGCTTTCTTT.